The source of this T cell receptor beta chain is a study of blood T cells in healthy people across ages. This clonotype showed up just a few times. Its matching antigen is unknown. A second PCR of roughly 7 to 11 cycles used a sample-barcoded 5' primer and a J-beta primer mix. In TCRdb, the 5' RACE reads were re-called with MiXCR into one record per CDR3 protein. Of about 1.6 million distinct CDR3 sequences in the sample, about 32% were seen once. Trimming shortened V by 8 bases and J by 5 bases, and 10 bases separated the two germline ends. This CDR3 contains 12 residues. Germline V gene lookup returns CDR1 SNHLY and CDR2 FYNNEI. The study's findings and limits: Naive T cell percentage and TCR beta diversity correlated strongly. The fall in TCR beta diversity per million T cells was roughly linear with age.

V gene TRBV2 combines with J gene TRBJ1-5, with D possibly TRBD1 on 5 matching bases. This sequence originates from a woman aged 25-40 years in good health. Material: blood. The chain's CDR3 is CASGGEYQPQHF. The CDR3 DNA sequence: TGTGCCAGCGGGGGAGAATATCAGCCCCAGCATTTT.